This TCR delta chain came from a study of γδ T cells in repeated Plasmodium falciparum infection. Study background: The natural-infection arm compared Malian children under seasonal malaria with matched Australian children.

Overall study results and limits: In Vdelta2-negative, largely Vdelta1+, gammadelta repertoires, repeated controlled infections appeared to drive clonal selection waves.

This clone has only a few counts. The antigen remains unidentified. TCRdb's protein for this DNA is that of a much larger clone and differs from the translation at residue 4, likely a read error; the protein shown is the DNA translation. TCRdb reanalyzed the multiplex PCR reads using CATT. In the table there are approximately 93,000 delta-chain clones, approximately 0.92% of which are singletons. Gammadelta T cells were flow-sorted from PBMC into Vgamma9/Vdelta2+ and Vdelta2-negative populations for bulk analysis. The germline V gene has CDR1 GEAIGNYY and CDR2 EKD. CDR3 length: 19 amino acids. The J gene is TRDJ3, the V gene TRDV2, with a weak D call TRDD3 (6 bases). The J gene is not listed in TCRdb, so it was assigned here from a DNA match to germline. The sequence was collected from a pool of human donors (malaria-infected and uninfected, not separated). The specimen was gamma-delta T cells from blood. The CDR3 protein is CACVTTLNWASWDTRQMFF. For the CDR3, the DNA is TGTGCCTGTGTCACCACGTTGAACTGGGCTTCCTGGGACACCCGACAGATGTTTTTC.